A single TCR beta chain is shown here with its context. Seattle's cohort entered during active infection and was followed longitudinally. The record originates from a study of blood T cell repertoires in COVID-19. Overall study context: COVID-19 samples collected from the United States, Italy and Spain covered acute and convalescent phases. Sources were T cells, B-cell-depleted T cells, or PBMCs; the material itself was cDNA or gDNA.

CDR3 length: 17 residues. J lost 9 bases, V lost 2 bases, and 10 bases had no gene match. CDR1 is LGHDT, CDR2 YNNKEL, per germline (reference sequence). In the original processing: Cell counts per sample came from amplifying reference gene primers. The table came from immunoSEQ multiplex PCR; TCRdb's copy has only in-frame clones and leaves some out. The V and J calls and clone size were taken over from that table, and D and trimming were inferred from the DNA. The sample contains hundreds of thousands of clones, approximately 90% of which appear only once. This receptor was obtained from a man aged 60-69 years with COVID-19, enrolled during active disease. The sample taken for sequencing was peripheral blood. The chain joins TRBV3-1 (or the pseudogene TRBV3-2) to TRBJ2-1; 13 nucleotides line up with TRBD2. CDR3 bases: TGTGCCAGCAGCCAAAGGTTACTAGCGGGGGGGCATGGTGAGCAGTTCTTC. Translating it yields CASSQRLLAGGHGEQFF.